The 21 T cell receptor beta chains below were found in one sample sequenced in a study of cytomegalovirus exposure and HLA in healthy donors. Clones were sequenced by immunoSEQ multiplex PCR, and TCRdb holds only the in-frame ones, with some missing. The table has approximately 220,000 clones, approximately 88% seen once; the top ten hold 11% to 15%. The sequenced sample consisted of PBMCs. These receptor sequences come from a woman aged 25 to 39 in good health and CMV-seropositive.

This clone has just a few counts. The CDR3 nucleotides read TGTGCCAGCAGGATCAAAGCGGGAGGCAAGATCGAGCAGTACTTC. This translates into CASRIKAGGKIEQYF. The chain carries TRBV27 and TRBJ2-7, with 9 bases fitting TRBD2. Looked up from germline, CDR1 is MNHEY and CDR2 is SMNVEV (reference sequence). With V trimmed by 6 bases and J by 6 bases, 12 bases remained unmatched. The CDR3 contains 15 residues.

The CDR3 reads CASSFRDRGSYTF. CDR3 sequence (DNA): TGTGCCAGCAGCTTCCGGGACAGGGGAAGCTACACCTTC. The gene calls are TRBV5-6 and TRBJ1-2; 10 nucleotides agree with TRBD1. CDR1 is SGHDT and CDR2 is YYEEEE in the germline V gene. The CDR3 has 13 residues. Trimming cost V 2 bases and J 9 bases; bases outside gene matches: 4.

This chain joins TRBV5-6 and TRBJ1-2, with TRBD1 identical over 7 bases. The CDR3 runs to 15 residues. CDR1 and CDR2 from the germline V gene are SGHDT and YYEEEE. V lost 3 bases to trimming and J lost 1 base; unmatched junction nucleotides: 6. CDR3: CASSSGQLFNYGYTF. The CDR3 nucleotides are TGTGCCAGCAGCTCGGGACAGCTCTTTAACTATGGCTACACCTTC.

The V call is TRBV4-2, the J call TRBJ1-4; D gene unclear. V lost 0 bases, J lost 8 bases, and 4 bases lay in between. Germline-derived CDR1 and CDR2 are LGHNA and YNFKEQ. The CDR3 consists of 12 residues. The DNA of the CDR3 is TGTGCCAGCAGCCAAGAGCAAGAAAAACTGTTTTTT. Encoded protein: CASSQEQEKLFF.

Within the sample, this clone is medium-sized. V and J are TRBV5-1 and TRBJ1-2; weak D call: TRBD1 (5 bases). The V end was cut by 0 bases, the J end by 8 bases, with 20 bases between. The CDR3 consists of 16 residues. Germline V gene sequence: CDR1 SGHRS, CDR2 YFSETQ. This chain's CDR3 is CASSLAPTAIEEGYTF. Written as DNA, the CDR3 is TGCGCCAGCAGCTTGGCCCCGACAGCTATCGAGGAAGGCTACACCTTC.

The chain carries TRBV7-2 and TRBJ1-2, with a tentative D call TRBD1 (5 bases). The CDR3 length is 18 residues. Germline assignment: CDR1 SGHTA and CDR2 FQGNSA. V dropped 2 bases and J dropped 4 bases, with 23 bases sitting between them. The CDR3 reads CASSLPRNLDKGVYGYTF. The CDR3 DNA follows: TGTGCCAGCAGCTTACCCAGGAACCTGGACAAAGGGGTCTATGGCTACACCTTC. The full variable domain, its missing parts supplied by reference TRBV7-2 and TRBJ1-2, is GAGVSQSPSNKVTEKGKDVELRCDPISGHTALYWYRQSLGQGLEFLIYFQGNSAPDKSGLPSDRFSAERTGGSVSTLTIQRTQQEDSAVYLCASSLPRNLDKGVYGYTFGSGTRLTVV.

In DNA form, the CDR3 reads TGTGCCTGGAGTGTACTCCCACCGGGGGAAGATACGCAGTATTTT. Translating it yields CAWSVLPPGEDTQYF. This sequence joins TRBV30 and TRBJ2-3, with TRBD2 as a possible D gene (6 bases). With 0 bases removed from V and 5 bases from J, the gap between germline ends came to 15 bases. CDR3 length: 15 amino acids. CDR1 is GTSNPN and CDR2 is SVGIG in the germline V gene (reference sequence).

The chain carries TRBV7-2 and TRBJ2-7, with 14 bases lining up with TRBD2. The germline gives CDR1 SGHTA, CDR2 FQGNSA. The CDR3 length is 15 residues. The V segment lost 5 bases and the J segment 4 bases; nucleotides outside the gene matches: 4. CDR3 in DNA: TGTGCCAGCAGCCCAGGGACTAGCGGGAGATACGAGCAGTACTTC. Encoded protein: CASSPGTSGRYEQYF.

This sequence joins TRBV4-1 and TRBJ1-5, with 10 bases identical to TRBD1. Trimming at V came to 1 base and at J to 7 bases, leaving 7 bases not matched to a gene. CDR1 and CDR2 (germline): MGHRA, YSYEKL. The CDR3 has 16 residues. The CDR3 bases are TGCGCCAGCAGCCAAGGGGACAGGGGAGAAGGCCAGCCCCAGCATTTT. This sequence encodes CASSQGDRGEGQPQHF.

The rearrangement links TRBV6-5 to TRBJ2-7; TRBD2 might be the D (6 bases). Per germline, CDR1 MNHEY and CDR2 SVGAGI. This CDR3 is built from 14 residues. The V end was cut by 8 bases, the J end by 1 base, with 15 bases between. Written as DNA, the CDR3 is TGTGCCAGCGGGAGGCCCGGGCGTTCCTACGAGCAGTACTTC. Translating it yields CASGRPGRSYEQYF.

The chain has TRBV27 and TRBJ2-5, with TRBD2 matching over 11 bases. This CDR3 contains 16 residues. The germline V gene has CDR1 MNHEY and CDR2 SMNVEV (reference sequence). J lost 4 bases, V lost 3 bases, and 7 bases had no gene match. The CDR3 DNA follows: TGTGCCAGCAGTTTGTCACTAGCGGGGGCTGGAGAGACCCAGTACTTC. Encoded protein: CASSLSLAGAGETQYF.

CDR3 residues: CASSAGTGELRRRTQYF. The CDR3 DNA follows: TGCGCCAGCAGCGCCGGCACAGGGGAACTAAGAAGGAGGACGCAGTATTTT. The chain joins TRBV5-1 to TRBJ2-3, with 7 positions matching TRBD1. The CDR3 is made up of 17 amino acids. Unmatched junction bases numbered 20, after V lost 4 bases and J lost 9 bases. The V gene's germline CDR1 is SGHRS and CDR2 YFSETQ.

The rearrangement uses TRBV5-1 and TRBJ2-1, with TRBD2 matching over 7 bases. Unmatched junction bases numbered 5, after V lost 0 bases and J lost 2 bases. Germline lookup yields CDR1 SGHRS and CDR2 YFSETQ. The CDR3 sequence is 16 residues long. In nucleotides, the CDR3 is TGCGCCAGCAGCTTGGCCGTCCTAGCGGCCTACAATGAGCAGTTCTTC. This translates into CASSLAVLAAYNEQFF.

The chain joins TRBV6-5 to TRBJ2-1, with 7 positions matching TRBD1. Germline trimming cut 5 bases from V and 8 bases from J; bases unmatched to any gene: 12. The germline V gene has CDR1 MNHEY and CDR2 SVGAGI. The CDR3 runs 15 residues. CDR3 region: CASSPDGQVRDEQFF. DNA for the CDR3: TGTGCCAGCAGTCCCGATGGACAGGTTAGGGATGAGCAGTTCTTC.

This clone was picked up a small number of times. The rearrangement links TRBV5-6 to TRBJ2-1; the D is unclear. This CDR3 is 13 amino acids long. The germline V gene encodes CDR1 SGHDT and CDR2 YYEEEE. V gave up 0 bases and J gave up 6 bases, with 7 bases separating them. The CDR3 DNA reads as TGTGCCAGCAGCTTGGATTATAGCAATGAGCAGTTCTTC. This gives the protein CASSLDYSNEQFF.

J is TRBJ1-2 and V is TRBV4-1; no reliable D call. Trimming took 3 bases from V and 11 from J, leaving 10 bases between them. The CDR3 consists of 11 residues. Germline values: CDR1 MGHRA, CDR2 YSYEKL. CDR3 bases: TGCGCCAGCAGCCACAGGAATGAGTACACCTTC. Translating gives CASSHRNEYTF.

This chain uses TRBV28 with TRBJ2-7; D gene ambiguous. Germline assignment: CDR1 MDHEN and CDR2 SYDVKM. The CDR3 is 15 residues long. The germline V and J ends were trimmed by 4 bases and 3 bases, with 16 bases remaining between them. The DNA for the CDR3 is TGTGCCAGCAGTTCCTCTCCTAGTGGTAGCTACGAGCAGTACTTC. Protein product: CASSSSPSGSYEQYF.

The sample holds one count of this clone. The gene calls are TRBV14 and TRBJ2-7; 7 bases fit TRBD1. J gave up 12 bases and V 4 bases, and 12 bases lay outside the gene matches. CDR3 length: 13 residues. The germline V gene has CDR1 SGHDN and CDR2 FVKESK. CDR3 region: CASSLVPTGDTYF. The DNA of the CDR3 is TGTGCCAGCAGCCTTGTTCCAACAGGGGATACGTACTTC.

J is TRBJ1-1 and V is TRBV2; possible D gene TRBD1, 6 bases. V was clipped by 7 bases and J by 11 bases, with 23 bases between them. CDR3 size: 14 residues. CDR1 SNHLY and CDR2 FYNNEI come from the germline V gene. The CDR3 is CASTITGDTKGAFF. In DNA, the CDR3 is TGTGCCAGCACCATAACCGGGGACACCAAGGGGGCTTTCTTT.

V gene TRBV7-2 combines with J gene TRBJ2-7; D is unclear. V was pared by 2 bases and J by 0 bases, with 8 bases between. There are 14 residues in the CDR3. Germline CDR1 and CDR2: SGHTA and FQGNSA. For the CDR3, the DNA is TGTGCCAGCAGCTTACAGTCGAGCTCCTACGAGCAGTACTTC. The encoded protein is CASSLQSSSYEQYF.

The chain recombines TRBV29-1 with TRBJ1-1; a possible D gene is TRBD1 (6 bases). The CDR3 spans 12 residues. Per germline, CDR1 SQVTM and CDR2 ANQGSEA. V was shortened by 6 bases and J by 5 bases, with 13 bases between the two germline ends. The CDR3 protein is CSVKGGGTEAFF. CDR3 in DNA: TGCAGCGTAAAAGGGGGTGGAACTGAAGCTTTCTTT.